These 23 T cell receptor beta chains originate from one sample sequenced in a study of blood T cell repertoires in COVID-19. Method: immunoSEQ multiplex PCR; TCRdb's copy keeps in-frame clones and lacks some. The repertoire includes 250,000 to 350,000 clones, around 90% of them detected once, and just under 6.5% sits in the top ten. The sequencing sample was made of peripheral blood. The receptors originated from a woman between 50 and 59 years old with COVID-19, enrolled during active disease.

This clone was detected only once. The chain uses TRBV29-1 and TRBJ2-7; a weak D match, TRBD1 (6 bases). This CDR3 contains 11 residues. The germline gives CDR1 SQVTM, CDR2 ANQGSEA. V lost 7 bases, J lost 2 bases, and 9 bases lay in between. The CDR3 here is CSGRTAYEQYF. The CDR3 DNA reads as TGCAGCGGGAGGACAGCCTACGAGCAGTACTTC.

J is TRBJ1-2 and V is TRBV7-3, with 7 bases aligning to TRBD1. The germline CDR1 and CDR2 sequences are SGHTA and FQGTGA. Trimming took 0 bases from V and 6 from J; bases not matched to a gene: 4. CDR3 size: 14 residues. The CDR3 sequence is CASSLTGTDHGYTF. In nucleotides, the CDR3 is TGTGCCAGCAGCTTAACGGGGACAGACCATGGCTACACCTTC.

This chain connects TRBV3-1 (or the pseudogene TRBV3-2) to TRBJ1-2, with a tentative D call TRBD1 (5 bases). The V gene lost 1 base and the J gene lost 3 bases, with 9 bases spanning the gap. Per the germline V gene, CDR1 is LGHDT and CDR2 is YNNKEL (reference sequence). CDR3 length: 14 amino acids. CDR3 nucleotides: TGTGCCAGCAGCCAAGCGGTCAGGGACTATGGCTACACCTTC. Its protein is CASSQAVRDYGYTF.

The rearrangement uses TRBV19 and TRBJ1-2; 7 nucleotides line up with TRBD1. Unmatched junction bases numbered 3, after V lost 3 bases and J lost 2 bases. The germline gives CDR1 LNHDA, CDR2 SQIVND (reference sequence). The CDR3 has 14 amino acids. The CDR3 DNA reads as TGTGCCAGTAGTATCGGACAGGTAAACTATGGCTACACCTTC. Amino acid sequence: CASSIGQVNYGYTF.

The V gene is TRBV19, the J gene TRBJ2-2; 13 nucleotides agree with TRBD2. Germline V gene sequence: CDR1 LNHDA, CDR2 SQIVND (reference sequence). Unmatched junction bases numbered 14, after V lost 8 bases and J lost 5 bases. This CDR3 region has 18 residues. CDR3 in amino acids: CASFRPGLAGVGTGELFF. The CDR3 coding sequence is TGTGCCAGTTTTCGTCCTGGACTAGCGGGAGTAGGAACCGGGGAGCTGTTTTTT. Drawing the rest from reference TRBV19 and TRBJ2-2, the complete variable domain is DGGITQSPKYLFRKEGQNVTLSCEQNLNHDAMYWYRQDPGQGLRLIYYSQIVNDFQKGDIAEGYSVSREKKESFPLTVTSAQKNPTAFYLCASFRPGLAGVGTGELFFGEGSRLTVL.

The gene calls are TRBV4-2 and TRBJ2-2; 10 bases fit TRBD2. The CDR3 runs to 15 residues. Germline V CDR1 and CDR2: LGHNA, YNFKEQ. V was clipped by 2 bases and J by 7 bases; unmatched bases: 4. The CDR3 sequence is CASSQTSGMGGELFF. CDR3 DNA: TGTGCCAGCAGCCAAACTAGCGGGATGGGCGGGGAGCTGTTTTTT.

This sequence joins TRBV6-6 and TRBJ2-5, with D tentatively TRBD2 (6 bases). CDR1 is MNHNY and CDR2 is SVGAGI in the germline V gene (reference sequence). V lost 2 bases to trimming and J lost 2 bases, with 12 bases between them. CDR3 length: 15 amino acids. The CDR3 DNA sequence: TGTGCCAGCAGTTACGAATCCGGGACTCAAGAGACCCAGTACTTC. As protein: CASSYESGTQETQYF.

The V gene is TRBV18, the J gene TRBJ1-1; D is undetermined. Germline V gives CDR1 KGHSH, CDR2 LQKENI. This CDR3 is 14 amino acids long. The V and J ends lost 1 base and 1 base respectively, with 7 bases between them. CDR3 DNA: TGTGCCAGCTCACCACTCGTGCGGAACACTGAAGCTTTCTTT. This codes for CASSPLVRNTEAFF.

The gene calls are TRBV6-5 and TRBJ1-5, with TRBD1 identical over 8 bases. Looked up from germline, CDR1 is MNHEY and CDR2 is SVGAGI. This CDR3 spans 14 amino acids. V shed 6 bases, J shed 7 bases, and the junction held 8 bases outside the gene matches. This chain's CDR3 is CASRTDRVGQPQHF. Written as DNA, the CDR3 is TGTGCCAGCAGAACGGACAGGGTAGGGCAGCCCCAGCATTTT.

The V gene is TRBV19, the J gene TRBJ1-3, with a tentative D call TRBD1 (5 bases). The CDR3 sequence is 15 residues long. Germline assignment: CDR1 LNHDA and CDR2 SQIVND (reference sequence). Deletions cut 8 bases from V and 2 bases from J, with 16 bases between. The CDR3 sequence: CASALGQGPGNTIYF. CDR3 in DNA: TGTGCCAGTGCCCTTGGTCAGGGTCCTGGAAACACCATATATTTT.

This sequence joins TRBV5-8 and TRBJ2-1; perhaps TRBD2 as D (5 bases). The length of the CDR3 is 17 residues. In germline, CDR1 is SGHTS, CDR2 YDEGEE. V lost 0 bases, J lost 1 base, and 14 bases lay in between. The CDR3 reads CASSLAMMSGSYNEQFF. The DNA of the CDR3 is TGTGCCAGCAGCTTGGCCATGATGAGCGGTTCCTACAATGAGCAGTTCTTC.

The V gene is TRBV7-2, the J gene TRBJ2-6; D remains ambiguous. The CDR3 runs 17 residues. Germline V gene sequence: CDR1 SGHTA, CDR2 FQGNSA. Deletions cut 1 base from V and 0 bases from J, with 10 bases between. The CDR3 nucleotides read TGTGCCAGCAGCTTAGGATTCTTCGGCTCTGGGGCCAACGTCCTGACTTTC. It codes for CASSLGFFGSGANVLTF.

For the CDR3, the DNA is TGCGCCAGCAGCCAAGATGAGGGGGTTCACTATGGCTACACCTTC. Its protein is CASSQDEGVHYGYTF. The chain is built from TRBV4-3 and TRBJ1-2; possibly TRBD1 for D (6 bases). Germline values: CDR1 LGHNA, CDR2 YSLEER. This CDR3 region has 15 residues. V was trimmed by 0 bases and J by 3 bases, leaving 11 bases between them.

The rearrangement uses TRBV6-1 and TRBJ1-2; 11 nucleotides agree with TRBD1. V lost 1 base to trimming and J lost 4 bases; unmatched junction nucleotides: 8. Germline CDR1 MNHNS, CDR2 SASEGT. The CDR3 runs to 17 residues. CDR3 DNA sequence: TGTGCCAGCAGTGAAGGAGGCGGACAGGGGGCGATCTATGGCTACACCTTC. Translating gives CASSEGGGQGAIYGYTF.

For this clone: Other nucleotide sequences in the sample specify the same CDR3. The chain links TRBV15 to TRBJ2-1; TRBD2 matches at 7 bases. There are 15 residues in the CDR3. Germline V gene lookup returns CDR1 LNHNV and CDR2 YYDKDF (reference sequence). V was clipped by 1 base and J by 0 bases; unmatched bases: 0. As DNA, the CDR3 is TGTGCCACCAGCAGAGCGGGGGGCTCCTACAATGAGCAGTTCTTC. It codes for CATSRAGGSYNEQFF. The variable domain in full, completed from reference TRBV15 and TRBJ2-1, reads DAMVIQNPRYQVTQFGKPVTLSCSQTLNHNVMYWYQQKSSQAPKLLFHYYDKDFNNEADTPDNFQSRRPNTSFCFLDIRSPGLGDTAMYLCATSRAGGSYNEQFFGPGTRLTVL.

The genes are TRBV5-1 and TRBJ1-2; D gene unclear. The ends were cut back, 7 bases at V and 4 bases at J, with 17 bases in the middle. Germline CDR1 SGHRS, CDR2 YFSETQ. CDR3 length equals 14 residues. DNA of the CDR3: TGCGCCAGCTCTTTGAGGGATAGTAGCTATGGCTACACCTTC. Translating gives CASSLRDSSYGYTF.

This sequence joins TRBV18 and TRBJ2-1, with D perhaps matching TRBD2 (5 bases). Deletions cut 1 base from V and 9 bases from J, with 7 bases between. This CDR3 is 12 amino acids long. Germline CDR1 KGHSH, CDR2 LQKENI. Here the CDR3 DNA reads TGTGCCAGCTCACCACAGGACTTTGAGCAGTTCTTC. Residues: CASSPQDFEQFF. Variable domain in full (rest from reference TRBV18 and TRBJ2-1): NAGVMQNPRHLVRRRGQEARLRCSPMKGHSHVYWYRQLPEEGLKFMVYLQKENIIDESGMPKERFSAEFPKEGPSILRIQQVVRGDSAAYFCASSPQDFEQFFGPGTRLTVL.

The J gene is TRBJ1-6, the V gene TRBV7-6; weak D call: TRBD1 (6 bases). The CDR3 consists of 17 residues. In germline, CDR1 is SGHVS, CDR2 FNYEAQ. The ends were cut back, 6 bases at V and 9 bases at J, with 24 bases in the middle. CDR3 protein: CASRPPPHRVGISPLHF. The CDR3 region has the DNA TGTGCCAGCAGACCCCCCCCACACAGGGTTGGGATTTCACCCCTCCACTTT.

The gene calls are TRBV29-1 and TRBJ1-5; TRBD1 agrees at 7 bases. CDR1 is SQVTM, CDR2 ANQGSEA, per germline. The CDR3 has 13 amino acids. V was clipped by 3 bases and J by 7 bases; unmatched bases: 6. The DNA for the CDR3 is TGCAGCGTTGATCAGGGGGAAGGCCAGCCCCAGCATTTT. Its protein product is CSVDQGEGQPQHF.

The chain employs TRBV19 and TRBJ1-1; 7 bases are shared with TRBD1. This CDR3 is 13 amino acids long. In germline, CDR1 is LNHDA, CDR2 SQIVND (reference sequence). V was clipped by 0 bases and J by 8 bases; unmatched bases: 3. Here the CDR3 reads CASSIDGTAEAFF. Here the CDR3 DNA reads TGTGCCAGTAGTATAGATGGGACAGCCGAAGCTTTCTTT.

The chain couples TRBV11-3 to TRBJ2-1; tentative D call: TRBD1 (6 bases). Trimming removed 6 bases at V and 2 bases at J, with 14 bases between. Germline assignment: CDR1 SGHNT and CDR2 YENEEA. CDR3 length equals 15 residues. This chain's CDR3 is CASRDRPLPYNEQFF. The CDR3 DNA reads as TGTGCCAGCAGAGACAGGCCTCTACCCTACAATGAGCAGTTCTTC. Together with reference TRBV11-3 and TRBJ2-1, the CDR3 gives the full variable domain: EAGVVQSPRYKIIEKKQPVAFWCNPISGHNTLYWYLQNLGQGPELLIRYENEEAVDDSQLPKDRFSAERLKGVDSTLKIQPAELGDSAVYLCASRDRPLPYNEQFFGPGTRLTVL.

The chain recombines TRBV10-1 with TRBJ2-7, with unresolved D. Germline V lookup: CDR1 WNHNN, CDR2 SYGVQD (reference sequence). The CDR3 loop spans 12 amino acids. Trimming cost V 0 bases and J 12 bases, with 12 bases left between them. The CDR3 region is CASSESVRSLYF. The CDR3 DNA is TGCGCCAGCAGTGAGTCCGTAAGGAGTCTGTACTTC.

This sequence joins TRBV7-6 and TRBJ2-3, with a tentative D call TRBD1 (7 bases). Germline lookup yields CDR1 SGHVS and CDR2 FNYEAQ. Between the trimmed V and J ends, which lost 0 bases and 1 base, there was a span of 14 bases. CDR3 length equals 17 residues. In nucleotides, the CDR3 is TGTGCCAGCAGCTTAGCTGGAGGGGGCATAGGCACAGATACGCAGTATTTT. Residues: CASSLAGGGIGTDTQYF. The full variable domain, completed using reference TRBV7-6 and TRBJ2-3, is GAGVSQSPRYKVTKRGQDVALRCDPISGHVSLYWYRQALGQGPEFLTYFNYEAQQDKSGLPNDRFSAERPEGSISTLTIQRTEQRDSAMYRCASSLAGGGIGTDTQYFGPGTRLTVL.